Each of the 14 T cell receptor beta chains below was sequenced from the same sample in a study of T cell clonality in common variable immunodeficiency. Study-wide findings and caveats: Fewer deletions and N-nucleotide insertions were reportedly seen in common variable immunodeficiency TCR beta sequences.

The antigens for these receptors are not known. Using immunoSEQ multiplex PCR, the repertoire was profiled, and TCRdb retains in-frame clones only, with some absent. This sample includes over 5,500 clones with no singletons; its ten biggest clones take up about 20%. Sequencing was done on a sample of peripheral blood mononuclear cells. These receptors were collected from a human donor with common variable immunodeficiency.

This clone rates as medium-sized. The CDR3 extends 3 residues past the end of the read, so its final part is completed from the germline J gene. The chain links TRBV7-9 to TRBJ1-1; D is unresolved. Germline CDR1 reads SEHNR; CDR2 reads FQNEAQ (reference sequence). This CDR3 spans 13 amino acids. Between the trimmed V and J ends, which lost 4 bases and 0 bases, there was a span of 6 bases. The CDR3 spells CASSSPLNTEAFF. The DNA read from the CDR3 is TGTGCCAGCAGCTCCCCTTTGAACACTGAA.

Details on this clone: The read is 3 residues too short to cover the CDR3 end, so that end is filled in from the germline J gene. V gene TRBV2 combines with J gene TRBJ2-7; 8 bases align to TRBD2. Trimming removed 3 bases from V and 0 bases from J; junction bases left unmatched: 10. CDR3 length: 17 amino acids. Germline CDR1 SNHLY, CDR2 FYNNEI. CDR3 DNA (partial): TGTGCCAGCAGTGAGGGTGGGCTAGCGGGTAGCTCCTACGAG. It encodes CASSEGGLAGSSYE. The whole CDR3 reads CASSEGGLAGSSYEQYF.

This clone was observed at least ten times. The DNA read from the CDR3 is TGCGCCAGCAGCTTAGGGCAGGGGGTGTTCCTGAACACTGAA. Translated: CASSLGQGVFLNTE. The entire CDR3 protein is CASSLGQGVFLNTEAFF. This sequence joins TRBV5-1 and TRBJ1-1; 7 nucleotides match TRBD1. Sequencing ends 3 residues short of the CDR3 end; the germline J gene provides the rest. This CDR3 comprises 17 residues. Germline trimming cut 2 bases from V and 0 bases from J; bases unmatched to any gene: 10. Germline assignment: CDR1 SGHRS and CDR2 YFSETQ. The variable domain in full, with the rest retrieved from reference TRBV5-1 and TRBJ1-1, is KAGVTQTPRYLIKTRGQQVTLSCSPISGHRSVSWYQQTPGQGLQFLFEYFSETQRNKGNFPGRFSGRQFSNSRSEMNVSTLELGDSALYLCASSLGQGVFLNTEAFFGQGTRLTVV.

This clone ranks as medium-sized. The CDR3 end is not reached by the read, which stops 3 residues before it; the germline J gene fills it in. The chain employs TRBV5-4 and TRBJ2-5; 8 bases match TRBD2. CDR3 size: 14 residues. Germline V gives CDR1 SGHNT, CDR2 YYREEE (reference sequence). The V and J ends lost 1 base and 1 base, in that order; junction bases with no gene match: 0. CDR3 region: CASSLRGGQETQYF. Incomplete CDR3 DNA: TGTGCCAGCAGCTTGCGGGGGGGCCAAGAGACC.

This clone is medium-sized (0.01 to 0.1%) within its sample. From the germline J gene comes the end of the CDR3, since the read stops 3 residues before it. The chain carries TRBV20-1 and TRBJ2-4; TRBD2 aligns across 13 bases. V was clipped by 1 base and J by 1 base; unmatched bases: 7. Germline V gives CDR1 DFQATT, CDR2 SNEGSKA (reference sequence). The CDR3 has 18 residues. The part of the CDR3 DNA that was read is TGCAGTGCTAGAGCGGGACTAGCGGGAATAGAGGCCAAAAACATT. As protein: CSARAGLAGIEAKNI. The CDR3 as a whole reads CSARAGLAGIEAKNIQYF.

The sample holds many counts of this clone. The read ends 3 residues shy of where the CDR3 ends; the end is completed using the germline J gene. V is TRBV29-1 and J is TRBJ2-5, with 8 bases aligning to TRBD2. Germline assignment: CDR1 SQVTM and CDR2 ANQGSEA. V was pared by 1 base and J by 5 bases, with 0 bases of the junction left unmatched. The CDR3 consists of 12 residues. The CDR3 loop reads CSVEGGRETQYF. The sequenced CDR3 bases are TGCAGCGTTGAAGGCGGGAGGGAGACC.

This clone ranks as medium-sized (0.01 to 0.1%). The CDR3 is cut off 3 residues early in the read; its end comes from the germline J gene. This chain links TRBV30 with TRBJ1-1; the match to TRBD1 covers 7 bases. This CDR3 region has 13 residues. The V segment lost 3 bases and the J segment 4 bases; nucleotides outside the gene matches: 5. Per the germline V gene, CDR1 is GTSNPN and CDR2 is SVGIG (reference sequence). Partial CDR3 DNA: TGTGCCTGGAGAATAGGACAGGCCACTGAA. Protein: CAWRIGQATE. The whole CDR3 protein is CAWRIGQATEAFF.

Judged by abundance, this clone is medium-sized. The CDR3 end is not reached by the read, which stops 3 residues before it; the germline J gene fills it in. The V call is TRBV30, the J call TRBJ2-2; 8 positions match TRBD2. J lost 2 bases, V lost 3 bases, and 5 bases had no gene match. CDR1 GTSNPN and CDR2 SVGIG come from the germline V gene (reference sequence). The CDR3 is made up of 15 amino acids. The part of the CDR3 DNA that was read is TGTGCCTGGAGCCCCGGGACTAGAAACACCGGGGAG. Residues: CAWSPGTRNTGE. The whole CDR3 protein reads CAWSPGTRNTGELFF.

Notes on this clone: The read halts 3 residues ahead of the CDR3 end, with the missing end drawn from the germline J gene. This sequence joins TRBV7-2 and TRBJ2-1; D not certain. This CDR3 comprises 12 residues. Per germline, CDR1 SGHTA and CDR2 FQGNSA. V shed 2 bases and J shed 4 bases, with 3 bases lying between them. CDR3 sequence: CASSLRYNEQFF. The sequenced CDR3 bases are TGTGCCAGCAGCTTAAGGTACAATGAG.

About this clone itself: The read terminates 3 residues ahead of where the CDR3 ends, so the germline J gene completes it. The chain employs TRBV30 and TRBJ1-1; D gene unclear. The V gene lost 1 base and the J gene lost 2 bases, with 11 bases spanning the gap. The CDR3 is 14 amino acids. CDR1 and CDR2 from the germline V gene are GTSNPN and SVGIG (reference sequence). CDR3 residues: CAWSAGFRNTEAFF. The CDR3 bases that were read are TGTGCCTGGAGTGCCGGGTTTCGCAACACTGAA.

This clone occurred many times. The sequenced fragment ends 3 residues before the CDR3 boundary, so the rest is inferred from the germline J gene. The chain is built from TRBV7-8 and TRBJ2-7; TRBD2 aligns across 11 bases. Losses at the gene ends were 5 bases for V and 6 bases for J; bases not matched to a gene: 6. Germline V gives CDR1 SGHVS, CDR2 FQNEAQ. The CDR3 length is 14 residues. CDR3 DNA, as far as it was read: TGTGCCAGCAGCCAAACCGGGACTAGCGGCGAG. It codes for CASSQTGTSGE. The CDR3 reads in full as CASSQTGTSGEQYF.

Ten or more counts support this clone. The read terminates 3 residues before the CDR3 end, so the remaining end is supplied by the germline J gene. This chain joins TRBV20-1 and TRBJ2-5; 8 nucleotides line up with TRBD2. Trimming removed 3 bases from V and 3 bases from J; junction bases left unmatched: 3. The CDR3 loop spans 13 amino acids. Germline CDR1 DFQATT, CDR2 SNEGSKA (reference sequence). The DNA read from the CDR3 is TGCAGTGCTAGTACTAGCGGAAAAGAGACC. It is translated as CSASTSGKET. The full CDR3 protein is CSASTSGKETQYF.

About this clone: Read sequence stops 3 residues before the CDR3 end, and the germline J gene provides the missing end. This chain links TRBV7-2 with TRBJ2-1; maybe TRBD1 (6 bases). The CDR3 is made up of 15 amino acids. The germline gives CDR1 SGHTA, CDR2 FQGNSA. The V end lost 5 bases, the J end lost 4 bases, and 15 bases lay between the germline ends. The CDR3 is CASSRPTGSYNEQFF. The covered CDR3 bases are TGTGCCAGCAGCCGCCCTACAGGGAGTTACAATGAG.

Only a few counts were recorded for this clone. The sequenced fragment ends 3 residues before the CDR3 boundary, so the rest is inferred from the germline J gene. This chain connects TRBV7-2 to TRBJ1-5; perhaps TRBD1 as D (5 bases). This CDR3 spans 15 amino acids. Trimming took 3 bases from V and 5 from J, leaving 14 bases between them. In germline, CDR1 is SGHTA, CDR2 FQGNSA. This CDR3 is CASSFRDYRDQPQHF. The covered CDR3 bases are TGTGCCAGCAGCTTCAGGGATTATCGGGATCAGCCC.